Below are 26 T cell receptor beta chains sequenced from a single sample in a study of EBV T-cell therapy then PD-1 blockade in nasopharyngeal carcinoma. Their antigens remain unidentified. As for treatment: AdE1-LMPpoly-expanded autologous EBV-specific T-cell therapy followed by anti-PD-1 nivolumab. Assay used: immunoSEQ multiplex PCR; TCRdb lists only in-frame clones, some missing. The sample holds fewer than 20,000 clones, approximately 84% seen once. The sequencing here drew on CD8+ T cells from blood, taken at day 33 from a patient whose treatment included autologous EBV-specific T cells and nivolumab. The receptors here all came from a man between 40 and 49 years old with nasopharyngeal carcinoma.

The rearrangement links TRBV9 to TRBJ1-6; 8 nucleotides match TRBD1. CDR3 length: 14 amino acids. The V gene's germline CDR1 is SGDLS and CDR2 YYNGEE. V was clipped by 7 bases and J by 5 bases; unmatched bases: 5. CDR3 amino acids: CASSRTGNNSPLHF. The CDR3 DNA reads TGTGCCAGCTCCCGGACAGGGAATAATTCACCCCTCCACTTT.

The chain links TRBV4-2 to TRBJ2-1; D is uncertain. V lost 0 bases and J lost 9, with 6 bases in between. CDR3 size: 12 residues. The germline V gene has CDR1 LGHNA and CDR2 YNFKEQ. The CDR3 DNA reads as TGTGCCAGCAGCCAAGAGGACGGTGAGCAGTTCTTC. It specifies CASSQEDGEQFF.

V gene TRBV6-2 or TRBV6-3 combines with J gene TRBJ2-7; a possible D gene is TRBD1 (5 bases). The V end was cut by 6 bases, the J end by 3 bases, with 12 bases between. CDR3 length equals 13 residues. Germline CDR1 is MNHEY and CDR2 is SVGEGT. CDR3 region: CASSPAGNYEQYF. Here the CDR3 DNA reads TGTGCCAGCAGCCCGGCAGGGAACTACGAGCAGTACTTC.

V gene TRBV6-5 combines with J gene TRBJ2-3; 10 nucleotides match TRBD1. Per the germline V gene, CDR1 is MNHEY and CDR2 is SVGAGI. V was clipped by 2 bases and J by 4 bases; unmatched bases: 3. There are 15 residues in the CDR3. This CDR3 reads CASSYVTGGPDTQYF. The CDR3 bases are TGTGCCAGCAGTTACGTGACAGGGGGCCCAGATACGCAGTATTTT.

This chain joins TRBV2 and TRBJ1-2, with TRBD1 as a possible D gene (6 bases). The CDR3 contains 13 residues. The germline V gene has CDR1 SNHLY and CDR2 FYNNEI. V gave up 10 bases and J gave up 5 bases, with 17 bases separating them. CDR3 sequence (DNA): TGTGCCACCATCGTGGGGGGCCAATATGGCTACACCTTC. It codes for CATIVGGQYGYTF.

The V gene is TRBV6-6, the J gene TRBJ2-7; a weak D match, TRBD1 (6 bases). CDR3 length: 13 residues. Per the germline V gene, CDR1 is MNHNY and CDR2 is SVGAGI (reference sequence). Trimming took off 4 bases at V and 6 bases at J, with 13 bases between the two ends. The CDR3 here is CASSSSTGGEQYF. The CDR3 DNA reads TGTGCCAGCAGTTCGTCGACAGGCGGCGAGCAGTACTTC.

The chain combines TRBV2 with TRBJ1-2; D is unclear. Trimming left V 10 bases short and J 2 bases short, with 14 bases between. The CDR3 is 13 residues long. Germline CDR1 is SNHLY and CDR2 is FYNNEI. CDR3 coding DNA: TGTGCCATTCTACCCGCTAGGAACTATGGCTACACCTTC. The encoded protein is CAILPARNYGYTF.

The chain links TRBV27 to TRBJ1-2; D possibly corresponds to TRBD1 (5 bases). V shed 4 bases and J shed 5 bases, with 14 bases lying between them. The CDR3 has 14 amino acids. CDR1 and CDR2 from the germline V gene are MNHEY and SMNVEV (reference sequence). Here the CDR3 reads CASSSIRGGYGYTF. The CDR3 coding sequence is TGTGCCAGCAGTTCGATACGTGGGGGGTATGGCTACACCTTC.

The chain has TRBV4-3 and TRBJ2-7, with TRBD1 matching over 7 bases. V shed 0 bases and J 1 base; nucleotides not matched to a gene: 9. This CDR3 spans 17 amino acids. Looked up from germline, CDR1 is LGHNA and CDR2 is YSLEER. The CDR3 DNA sequence: TGCGCCAGCAGCCAAGAATCCCCTAGGGGGCTGTCCTACGAGCAGTACTTC. Its translation: CASSQESPRGLSYEQYF.

This sequence joins TRBV6-5 and TRBJ1-1; no definite D call. Trimming took off 0 bases at V and 1 base at J, with 3 bases between the two ends. CDR1 and CDR2 from the germline V gene are MNHEY and SVGAGI. The CDR3 is 13 residues long. CDR3 sequence (DNA): TGTGCCAGCAGTTACTCGAGGAACACTGAAGCTTTCTTT. Its translation is CASSYSRNTEAFF.

The V and J genes are TRBV2 and TRBJ2-5, with TRBD2 matching over 14 bases. CDR1 is SNHLY, CDR2 FYNNEI, per germline. The length of the CDR3 is 16 residues. Trimming at V came to 0 bases and at J to 5 bases, leaving 2 bases not matched to a gene. CDR3 nucleotide sequence: TGTGCCAGCAGTGAAGCAGGACTAGCGGGGGGTGAGACCCAGTACTTC. Its protein is CASSEAGLAGGETQYF.

This chain connects TRBV5-6 to TRBJ2-7; no clear D. V was shortened by 4 bases and J by 7 bases, with 15 bases between the two germline ends. The CDR3 contains 13 residues. The germline V gene has CDR1 SGHDT and CDR2 YYEEEE. CDR3 bases: TGTGCCAGCAGCCCTCTAGGGCTATGGGAGCAGTACTTC. Protein: CASSPLGLWEQYF. The full variable domain, in which reference TRBV5-6 and TRBJ2-7 provide the parts outside the CDR3, is DAGVTQSPTHLIKTRGQQVTLRCSPKSGHDTVSWYQQALGQGPQFIFQYYEEEERQRGNFPDRFSGHQFPNYSSELNVNALLLGDSALYLCASSPLGLWEQYFGPGTRLTVT.

The gene calls are TRBV9 and TRBJ2-3; no clear D gene. The V end lost 4 bases, the J end lost 0 bases, and 9 bases lay between the germline ends. Germline lookup yields CDR1 SGDLS and CDR2 YYNGEE. CDR3 length: 14 amino acids. The CDR3: CASSPFASTDTQYF. The CDR3 DNA follows: TGTGCCAGCAGCCCCTTTGCGAGCACAGATACGCAGTATTTT. The whole variable domain, filled in from reference TRBV9 and TRBJ2-3, reads DSGVTQTPKHLITATGQRVTLRCSPRSGDLSVYWYQQSLDQGLQFLIQYYNGEERAKGNILERFSAQQFPDLHSELNLSSLELGDSALYFCASSPFASTDTQYFGPGTRLTVL.

The J gene is TRBJ2-7, the V gene TRBV13, with D perhaps TRBD2 (5 bases). There are 16 residues in the CDR3. CDR1 is PRHDT, CDR2 FYEKMQ, per germline (reference sequence). V was trimmed by 7 bases and J by 0 bases, leaving 19 bases between them. CDR3 region: CASTSTIGAVSYEQYF. The DNA for the CDR3 is TGTGCCAGCACCTCGACGATAGGAGCGGTCTCCTACGAGCAGTACTTC.

This clone occurred a few times. The CDR3 region is CASSQLEGGLYQPQHF. CDR3 nucleotide sequence: TGCGCCAGCAGCCAACTGGAAGGGGGCCTCTATCAGCCCCAGCATTTT. The rearrangement uses TRBV4-1 and TRBJ1-5; 7 bases map to TRBD1. The V gene end was trimmed by 2 bases and the J gene end by 5 bases; junction bases not matched to a gene: 9. Germline assignment: CDR1 MGHRA and CDR2 YSYEKL. The CDR3 sequence is 16 residues long.

The rearrangement joins TRBV4-1 to TRBJ1-1; D unresolved. The CDR3 sequence is 13 residues long. Looked up from germline, CDR1 is MGHRA and CDR2 is YSYEKL. With 3 bases removed from V and 5 bases from J, the gap between germline ends came to 10 bases. CDR3: CASSQAAGTEAFF. In DNA form, the CDR3 reads TGCGCCAGCAGCCAGGCCGCGGGGACTGAAGCTTTCTTT.

The rearrangement joins TRBV28 to TRBJ1-5; 8 bases map to TRBD1. CDR1 and CDR2 (germline): MDHEN, SYDVKM. Trimming took 2 bases from V and 6 from J; bases not matched to a gene: 6. The CDR3 has 15 amino acids. The CDR3 DNA is TGTGCCAGCAGTTTACGGCAGGGGGCATTTCAGCCCCAGCATTTT. Protein sequence: CASSLRQGAFQPQHF.

The chain joins TRBV2 to TRBJ2-7; 7 bases fit TRBD1. V was clipped by 1 base and J by 4 bases; unmatched bases: 4. The germline V gene encodes CDR1 SNHLY and CDR2 FYNNEI. This CDR3 has 14 amino acids. CDR3 bases: TGTGCCAGCAGTGAAGGAGGGGGCGGTTACGAGCAGTACTTC. This encodes CASSEGGGGYEQYF. The variable domain in full, completed from reference TRBV2 and TRBJ2-7, reads EPEVTQTPSHQVTQMGQEVILRCVPISNHLYFYWYRQILGQKVEFLVSFYNNEISEKSEIFDDQFSVERPDGSNFTLKIRSTKLEDSAMYFCASSEGGGGYEQYFGPGTRLTVT.

This chain connects TRBV9 to TRBJ2-7; D is possibly TRBD2 (5 bases). CDR1 is SGDLS and CDR2 is YYNGEE in the germline V gene. This CDR3 is 15 amino acids long. Trimming shortened V by 0 bases and J by 2 bases, and 12 bases separated the two germline ends. The DNA for the CDR3 is TGTGCCAGCAGCGTAGGGCGGGCCGGCCCCTACGAGCAGTACTTC. This translates into CASSVGRAGPYEQYF.

The J gene is TRBJ2-4, the V gene TRBV4-3; D may be TRBD2 (7 bases). Looked up from germline, CDR1 is LGHNA and CDR2 is YSLEER. Trimming took 1 base from V and 2 from J, leaving 12 bases between them. This CDR3 has 16 amino acids. Written as DNA, the CDR3 is TGCGCCAGCAGCCAAGTCGTGGGGGGGCCCAAAAACATTCAGTACTTC. It codes for CASSQVVGGPKNIQYF.

This clone was seen a few times. The chain recombines TRBV6-5 with TRBJ2-1; D remains unclear. CDR1 and CDR2 (germline): MNHEY, SVGAGI. This CDR3 comprises 12 residues. V was trimmed by 0 bases and J by 8 bases, leaving 5 bases between them. The CDR3 DNA reads TGTGCCAGCAGTTACTCGCCGGATGAGCAGTTCTTC. It translates to CASSYSPDEQFF.

The chain carries TRBV6-6 and TRBJ1-2; 9 bases match TRBD1. This CDR3 comprises 15 residues. V lost 4 bases and J lost 5; bases outside the gene matches: 8. CDR1 and CDR2 (germline): MNHNY, SVGAGI (reference sequence). The chain's CDR3 is CASSFSGTGTYGYTF. In DNA, the CDR3 is TGTGCCAGCAGTTTCTCCGGGACAGGGACTTATGGCTACACCTTC.

V and J are TRBV6-6 and TRBJ2-1, with D perhaps matching TRBD2 (5 bases). Germline-derived CDR1 and CDR2 are MNHNY and SVGAGI (reference sequence). Trimming took 4 bases from V and 0 from J, leaving 10 bases between them. The CDR3 totals 15 residues. CDR3 sequence: CASSSAEGSYNEQFF. CDR3 sequence (DNA): TGTGCCAGCAGTTCAGCAGAGGGCTCCTACAATGAGCAGTTCTTC.

By share, this clone ranks as medium-sized. One end of the junction does not line up with germline, which may come from a read error. The V and J genes are TRBV7-3 and TRBJ2-7; the D is unclear. The germline V gene has CDR1 SGHTA and CDR2 FQGTGA. The CDR3 covers 13 residues. CDR3 amino acids: CASSFYASNEQYF. The CDR3, as DNA: TGTGCCAGCAGCTTCTACGCCTCCAACGAGCAGTACTTC.

J is TRBJ2-3 and V is TRBV4-3; D call uncertain. Germline V CDR1 and CDR2: LGHNA, YSLEER. Trimming took 2 bases from V and 0 from J, leaving 6 bases between them. The CDR3 has 14 residues. CDR3 nucleotide sequence: TGCGCCAGCAGCCAACTCGCTAGCACAGATACGCAGTATTTT. This sequence encodes CASSQLASTDTQYF.

J is TRBJ2-7 and V is TRBV27; perhaps TRBD1 as D (5 bases). The V end was cut by 0 bases, the J end by 3 bases, with 9 bases between. CDR3 length: 14 amino acids. CDR1 is MNHEY, CDR2 SMNVEV, per germline (reference sequence). In DNA form, the CDR3 reads TGTGCCAGCAGTTTATCGCCAGGGTACTACGAGCAGTACTTC. As protein: CASSLSPGYYEQYF.